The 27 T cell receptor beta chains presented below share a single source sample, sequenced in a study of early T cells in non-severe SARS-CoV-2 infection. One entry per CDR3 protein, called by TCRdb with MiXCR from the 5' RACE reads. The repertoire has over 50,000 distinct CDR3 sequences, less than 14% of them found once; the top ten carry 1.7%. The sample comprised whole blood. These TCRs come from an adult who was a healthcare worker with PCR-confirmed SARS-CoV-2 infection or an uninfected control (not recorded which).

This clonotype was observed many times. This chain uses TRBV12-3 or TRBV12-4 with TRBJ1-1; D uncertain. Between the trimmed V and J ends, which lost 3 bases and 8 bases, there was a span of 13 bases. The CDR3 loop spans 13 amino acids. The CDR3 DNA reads TGTGCCAGCAGTTTTGGCAGCCGGACCGAAGCTTTCTTT. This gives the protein CASSFGSRTEAFF.

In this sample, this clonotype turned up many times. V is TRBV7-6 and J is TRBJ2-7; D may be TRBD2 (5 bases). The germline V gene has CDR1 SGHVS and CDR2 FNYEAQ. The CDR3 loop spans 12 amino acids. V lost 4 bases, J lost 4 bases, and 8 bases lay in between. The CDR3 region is CASSSGEYEQYF. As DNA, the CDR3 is TGTGCCAGCAGCTCCGGGGAATACGAGCAGTACTTC.

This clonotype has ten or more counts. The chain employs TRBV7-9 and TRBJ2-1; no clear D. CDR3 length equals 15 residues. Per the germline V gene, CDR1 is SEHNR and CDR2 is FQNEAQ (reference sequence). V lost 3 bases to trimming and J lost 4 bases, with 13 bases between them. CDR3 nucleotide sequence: TGTGCCAGCAGCTTTCCAGCGTTTCAGTACAATGAGCAGTTCTTC. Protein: CASSFPAFQYNEQFF. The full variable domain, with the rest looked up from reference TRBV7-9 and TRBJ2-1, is DTGVSQNPRHKITKRGQNVTFRCDPISEHNRLYWYRQTLGQGPEFLTYFQNEAQLEKSRLLSDRFSAERPKGSFSTLEIQRTEQGDSAMYLCASSFPAFQYNEQFFGPGTRLTVL.

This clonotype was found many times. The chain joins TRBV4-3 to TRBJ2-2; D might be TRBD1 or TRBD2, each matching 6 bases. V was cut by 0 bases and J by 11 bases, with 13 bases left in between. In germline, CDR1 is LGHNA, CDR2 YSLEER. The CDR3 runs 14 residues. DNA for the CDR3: TGCGCCAGCAGCCAAGAATACGGGGGCCCCGAGCTGTTTTTT. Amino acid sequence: CASSQEYGGPELFF.

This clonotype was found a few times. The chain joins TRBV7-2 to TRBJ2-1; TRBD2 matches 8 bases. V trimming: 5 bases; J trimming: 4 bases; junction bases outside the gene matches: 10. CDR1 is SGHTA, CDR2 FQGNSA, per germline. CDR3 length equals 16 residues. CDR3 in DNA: TGTGCCAGCAGCCTCAGCGGGGGATCGTTTTACAATGAGCAGTTCTTC. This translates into CASSLSGGSFYNEQFF.

CDR3 DNA: TGCAGCGGACGTCAGGGAGAGACCCAGTACTTC. Translated: CSGRQGETQYF. The gene calls are TRBV29-1 and TRBJ2-5; the D gene is possibly TRBD1 (5 bases). This CDR3 contains 11 residues. V gave up 7 bases and J gave up 4 bases, with 10 bases separating them. Germline CDR1 is SQVTM and CDR2 is ANQGSEA.

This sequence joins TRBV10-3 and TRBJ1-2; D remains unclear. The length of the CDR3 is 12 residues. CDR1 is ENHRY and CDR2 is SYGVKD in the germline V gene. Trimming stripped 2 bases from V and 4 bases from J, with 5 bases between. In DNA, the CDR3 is TGTGCCATCAGTGAGGGCAGCTATGGCTACACCTTC. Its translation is CAISEGSYGYTF.

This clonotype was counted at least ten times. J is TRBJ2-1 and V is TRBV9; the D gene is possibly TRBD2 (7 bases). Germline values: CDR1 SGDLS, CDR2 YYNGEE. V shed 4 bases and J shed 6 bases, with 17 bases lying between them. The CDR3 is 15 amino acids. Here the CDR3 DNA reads TGTGCCAGCAGCCGAACCACTGGGGGGGCCAATGAGCAGTTCTTC. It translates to CASSRTTGGANEQFF.

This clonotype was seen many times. Here the CDR3 DNA reads TGTGCCAGCAGGCCGGGACAGGGGGCGTACGAGCAGTACTTC. Its translation is CASRPGQGAYEQYF. V is TRBV12-3 or TRBV12-4 and J is TRBJ2-7, with 12 bases lining up with TRBD1. CDR3 length: 14 amino acids. The V segment lost 6 bases and the J segment 4 bases; nucleotides outside the gene matches: 4.

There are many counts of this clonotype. CDR3 in amino acids: CASSPERRAGTDTQYF. Here the CDR3 DNA reads TGTGCCAGCAGCCCGGAGAGGAGGGCCGGCACAGATACGCAGTATTTT. This sequence joins TRBV5-4 and TRBJ2-3, with D perhaps matching TRBD2 (6 bases). The germline CDR1 and CDR2 sequences are SGHNT and YYREEE (reference sequence). The CDR3 spans 16 residues. V gave up 4 bases and J gave up 1 base, with 16 bases separating them.

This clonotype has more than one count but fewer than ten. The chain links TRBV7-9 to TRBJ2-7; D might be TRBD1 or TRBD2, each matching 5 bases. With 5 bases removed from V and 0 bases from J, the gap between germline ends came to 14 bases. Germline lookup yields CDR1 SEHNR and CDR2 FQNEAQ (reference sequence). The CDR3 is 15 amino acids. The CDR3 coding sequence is TGTGCCAGCAGCGCCACCGGGACCTCCTCCTACGAGCAGTACTTC. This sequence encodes CASSATGTSSYEQYF.

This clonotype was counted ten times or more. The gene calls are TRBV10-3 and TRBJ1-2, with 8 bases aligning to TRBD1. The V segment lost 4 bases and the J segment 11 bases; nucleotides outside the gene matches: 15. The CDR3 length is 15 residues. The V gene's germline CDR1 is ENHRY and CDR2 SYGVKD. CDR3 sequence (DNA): TGTGCCATCAGTGCACAGGGGGAATTAAGTAGGATGTACACCTTC. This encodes CAISAQGELSRMYTF.

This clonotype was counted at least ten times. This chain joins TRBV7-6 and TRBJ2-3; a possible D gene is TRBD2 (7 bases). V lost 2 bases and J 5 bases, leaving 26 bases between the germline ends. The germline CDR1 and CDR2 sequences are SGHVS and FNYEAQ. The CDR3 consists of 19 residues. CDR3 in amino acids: CASSLTPGLSGGRGDTQYF. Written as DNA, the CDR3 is TGTGCCAGCAGCTTAACCCCAGGACTATCGGGGGGCCGAGGAGATACGCAGTATTTT.

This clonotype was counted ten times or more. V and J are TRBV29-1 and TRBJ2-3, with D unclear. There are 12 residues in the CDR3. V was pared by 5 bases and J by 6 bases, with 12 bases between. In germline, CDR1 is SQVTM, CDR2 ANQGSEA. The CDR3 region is CSVSYGPDTQYF. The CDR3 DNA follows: TGCAGCGTTAGCTATGGACCCGATACGCAGTATTTT.

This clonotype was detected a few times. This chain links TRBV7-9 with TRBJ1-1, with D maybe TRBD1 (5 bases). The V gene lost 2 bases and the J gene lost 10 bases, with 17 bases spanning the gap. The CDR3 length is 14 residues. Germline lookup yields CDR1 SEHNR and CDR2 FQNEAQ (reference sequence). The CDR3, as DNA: TGTGCCAGCAGCTTACTTACCGGGGATGGGGGAGCTTTCTTT. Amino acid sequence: CASSLLTGDGGAFF.

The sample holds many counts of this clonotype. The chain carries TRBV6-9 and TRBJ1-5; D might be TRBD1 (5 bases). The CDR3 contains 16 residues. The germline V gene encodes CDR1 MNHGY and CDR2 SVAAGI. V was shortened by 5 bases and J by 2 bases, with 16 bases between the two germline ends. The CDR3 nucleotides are TGTGCCAGCAGTCTCCAGGGCAGCCGGGGCAATCAGCCCCAGCATTTT. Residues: CASSLQGSRGNQPQHF.

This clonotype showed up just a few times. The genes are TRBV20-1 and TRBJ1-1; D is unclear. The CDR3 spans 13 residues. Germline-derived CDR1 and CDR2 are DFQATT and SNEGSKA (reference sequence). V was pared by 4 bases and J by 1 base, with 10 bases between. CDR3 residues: CSAMGGRNTEAFF. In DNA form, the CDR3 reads TGCAGTGCTATGGGCGGACGGAACACTGAAGCTTTCTTT.

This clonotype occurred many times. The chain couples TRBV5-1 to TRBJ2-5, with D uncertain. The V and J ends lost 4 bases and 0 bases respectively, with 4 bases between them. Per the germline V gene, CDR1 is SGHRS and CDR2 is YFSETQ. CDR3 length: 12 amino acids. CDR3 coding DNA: TGCGCCAGCAGCCGGAACCAAGAGACCCAGTACTTC. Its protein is CASSRNQETQYF.

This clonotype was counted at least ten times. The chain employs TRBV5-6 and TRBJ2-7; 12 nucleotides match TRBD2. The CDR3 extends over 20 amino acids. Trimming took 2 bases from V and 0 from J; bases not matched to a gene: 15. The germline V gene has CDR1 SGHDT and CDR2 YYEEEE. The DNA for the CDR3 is TGTGCCAGCAGCTTTCCAAAGGGAGGACTAGCGGGGTTCAGCTCCTACGAGCAGTACTTC. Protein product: CASSFPKGGLAGFSSYEQYF.

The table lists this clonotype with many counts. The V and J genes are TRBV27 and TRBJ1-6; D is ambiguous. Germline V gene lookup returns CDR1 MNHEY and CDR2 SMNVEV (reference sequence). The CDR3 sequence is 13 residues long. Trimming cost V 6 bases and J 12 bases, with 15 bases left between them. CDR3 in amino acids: CASRGDYLEPLHF. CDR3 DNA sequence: TGTGCCAGCAGGGGAGATTATCTAGAACCCCTCCACTTT.

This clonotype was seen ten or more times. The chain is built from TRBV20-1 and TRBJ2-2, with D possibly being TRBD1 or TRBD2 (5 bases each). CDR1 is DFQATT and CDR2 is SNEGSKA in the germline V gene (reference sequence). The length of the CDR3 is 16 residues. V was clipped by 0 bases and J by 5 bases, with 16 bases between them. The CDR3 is CSARDFGASGTGELFF. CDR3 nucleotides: TGCAGTGCTAGAGATTTCGGGGCCTCGGGAACCGGGGAGCTGTTTTTT.

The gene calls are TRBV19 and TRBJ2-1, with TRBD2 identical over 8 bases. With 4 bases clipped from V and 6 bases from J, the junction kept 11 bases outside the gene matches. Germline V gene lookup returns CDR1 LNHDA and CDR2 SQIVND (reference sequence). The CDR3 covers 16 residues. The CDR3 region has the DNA TGTGCCAGTAGTAGGCCAGCGGGGGCGCCTCTCAATGAGCAGTTCTTC. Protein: CASSRPAGAPLNEQFF.

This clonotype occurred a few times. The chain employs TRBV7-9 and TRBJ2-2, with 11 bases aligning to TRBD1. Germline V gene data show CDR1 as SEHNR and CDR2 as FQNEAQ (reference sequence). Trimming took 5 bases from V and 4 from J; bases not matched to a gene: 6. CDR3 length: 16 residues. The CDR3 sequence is CASSLRTGGVTGELFF. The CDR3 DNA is TGTGCCAGCAGCCTTCGGACAGGGGGCGTCACCGGGGAGCTGTTTTTT.

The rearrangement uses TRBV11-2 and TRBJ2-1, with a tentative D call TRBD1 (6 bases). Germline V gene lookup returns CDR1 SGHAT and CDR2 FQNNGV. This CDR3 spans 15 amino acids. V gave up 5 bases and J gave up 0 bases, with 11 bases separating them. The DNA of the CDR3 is TGTGCCAGCAGCGTACTAGGGGGCTCCTACAATGAGCAGTTCTTC. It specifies CASSVLGGSYNEQFF. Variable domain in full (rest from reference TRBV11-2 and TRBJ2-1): EAGVAQSPRYKIIEKRQSVAFWCNPISGHATLYWYQQILGQGPKLLIQFQNNGVVDDSQLPKDRFSAERLKGVDSTLKIQPAKLEDSAVYLCASSVLGGSYNEQFFGPGTRLTVL.

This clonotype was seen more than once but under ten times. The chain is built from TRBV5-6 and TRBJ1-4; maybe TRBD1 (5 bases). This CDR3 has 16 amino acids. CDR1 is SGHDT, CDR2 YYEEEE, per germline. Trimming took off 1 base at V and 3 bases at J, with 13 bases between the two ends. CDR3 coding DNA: TGTGCCAGCAGCTTGATGGGGACCTACCCTAATGAAAAACTGTTTTTT. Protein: CASSLMGTYPNEKLFF.

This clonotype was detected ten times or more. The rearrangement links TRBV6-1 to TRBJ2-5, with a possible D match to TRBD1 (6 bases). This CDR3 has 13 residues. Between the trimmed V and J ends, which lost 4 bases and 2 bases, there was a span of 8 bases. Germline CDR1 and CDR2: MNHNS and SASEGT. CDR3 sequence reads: CASSAGEQETQYF. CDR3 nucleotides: TGTGCCAGCAGTGCAGGGGAGCAAGAGACCCAGTACTTC.

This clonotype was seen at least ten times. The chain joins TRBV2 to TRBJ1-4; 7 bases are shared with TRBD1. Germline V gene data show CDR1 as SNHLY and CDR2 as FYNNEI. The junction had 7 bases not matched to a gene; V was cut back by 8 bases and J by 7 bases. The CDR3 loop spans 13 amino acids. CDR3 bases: TGTGCCAGCTCCGAAACAGGGGCTGAAAAACTGTTTTTT. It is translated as CASSETGAEKLFF. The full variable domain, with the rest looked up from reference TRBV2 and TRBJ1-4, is EPEVTQTPSHQVTQMGQEVILRCVPISNHLYFYWYRQILGQKVEFLVSFYNNEISEKSEIFDDQFSVERPDGSNFTLKIRSTKLEDSAMYFCASSETGAEKLFFGSGTQLSVL.